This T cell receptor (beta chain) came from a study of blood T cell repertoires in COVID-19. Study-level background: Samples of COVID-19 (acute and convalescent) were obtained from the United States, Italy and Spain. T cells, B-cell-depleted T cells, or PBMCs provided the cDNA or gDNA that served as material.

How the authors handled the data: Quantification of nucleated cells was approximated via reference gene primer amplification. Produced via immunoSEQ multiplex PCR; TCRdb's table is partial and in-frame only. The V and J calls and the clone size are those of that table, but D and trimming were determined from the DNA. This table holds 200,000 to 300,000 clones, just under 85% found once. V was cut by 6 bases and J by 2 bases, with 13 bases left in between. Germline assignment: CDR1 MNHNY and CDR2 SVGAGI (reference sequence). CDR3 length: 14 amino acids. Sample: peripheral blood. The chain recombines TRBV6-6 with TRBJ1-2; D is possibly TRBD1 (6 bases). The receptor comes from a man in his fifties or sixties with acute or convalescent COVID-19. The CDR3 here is CASRETGRNYGYTF. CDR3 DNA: TGTGCCAGCAGGGAAACAGGGCGAAACTATGGCTACACCTTC.